Many counts were recorded for the clone carrying this TCR beta chain. What it binds is not known. The data belong to a study of human T cells and chemical hapten exposure. Study results and limitations: Among TCRs, those above 1 in 1000 frequency were unaffected by DPC sensitization.

TCRdb re-called the RACE reads with MiXCR, one entry per CDR3 protein. Seen here are some 340,000 distinct CDR3 sequences, about 7% observed once, and the top ten hold roughly 7.9%. Sample time point: patch test 1, 2 weeks after DPC sensitization. Treatment meaning: therapeutic diphenylcyclopropenone sensitization with weekly scalp DPC. The study drew its donors from alopecia patients who were 18 to 70 years old and suitable for DPC. V lost 0 bases to trimming and J lost 3 bases, with 6 bases between them. The CDR3 has 13 residues. From germline, CDR1 is LGHNA and CDR2 YSLEER. The clonotype originates from a young woman with alopecia areata. Some clones in this sample may be carry-over from other donors' samples. Material: whole blood, obtained in connection with sensitization to the hapten diphenylcyclopropenone (DPC). V usage is TRBV4-3 and J usage is TRBJ2-7; no reliable D call. CDR3 nucleotide sequence: TGCGCCAGCAGCCAAGATACAAACTACGAGCAGTACTTC. As protein: CASSQDTNYEQYF.